The next 12 T cell receptor beta chains were all read from a single sample in a study of T-cell reconstitution after alpha-beta-depleted transplantation in children. Unique molecular identifiers were built into the TCRbeta library. TCRdb redid the calling of the PCR reads with MiXCR, one entry per CDR3 protein. This sample carries around 420,000 distinct CDR3 sequences, around 15% of them seen once, and the ten largest clones take approximately 28%. This specimen was PBMCs, mostly from graft donor cells, taken 360 days after TCRalphabeta/CD19-depleted stem cell transplant. These receptors were taken from a boy younger than two who had a stem cell transplant for Wiskott-Aldrich syndrome, so the T cells may come from the graft donor.

This clonotype was seen only a few times. The chain carries TRBV24-1 and TRBJ2-1, with 10 bases that match TRBD2. V was pared by 4 bases and J by 1 base, with 6 bases of the junction left unmatched. CDR1 is KGHDR, CDR2 SFDVKD, per germline. The CDR3 loop spans 17 amino acids. The CDR3 sequence: CATSDTSGRESYNEQFF. For the CDR3, the DNA is TGTGCCACCAGTGACACCAGCGGGAGGGAGTCCTACAATGAGCAGTTCTTC.

The chain uses TRBV20-1 and TRBJ1-5; TRBD1 aligns across 7 bases. The trim removed 4 bases at V and 2 bases at J, leaving 8 bases unmatched. The CDR3 spans 15 residues. Germline CDR1 and CDR2: DFQATT and SNEGSKA (reference sequence). The CDR3 DNA reads TGCAGTGCTACCGGGACAGCCCCTGGCAATCAGCCCCAGCATTTT. Translating it yields CSATGTAPGNQPQHF.

A few counts support this clonotype. The gene calls are TRBV12-3 or TRBV12-4 and TRBJ1-5; D gene ambiguous. The CDR3 runs 12 residues. Trimming cost V 0 bases and J 9 bases, with 6 bases left between them. This CDR3 is CASSLALPPQHF. CDR3 sequence (DNA): TGTGCCAGCAGTTTAGCGCTTCCGCCCCAGCATTTT.

This clonotype was counted a few times. The rearrangement links TRBV5-6 to TRBJ2-4, with D perhaps TRBD1 (5 bases). The germline V and J ends were trimmed by 2 bases and 6 bases, with 12 bases remaining between them. This CDR3 region has 14 residues. Germline CDR1 SGHDT, CDR2 YYEEEE. The CDR3, as DNA: TGTGCCAGCAGCTTCTCAGGGTTTCGAAACATTCAGTACTTC. Its translation is CASSFSGFRNIQYF.

The chain joins TRBV6-1 to TRBJ2-7; 7 bases align to TRBD2. This CDR3 contains 14 residues. CDR1 MNHNS and CDR2 SASEGT come from the germline V gene. Trimming cost V 4 bases and J 3 bases; bases outside gene matches: 6. In DNA, the CDR3 is TGTGCCAGCAGTGTGGGGACTACGAGCTACGAGCAGTACTTC. Protein product: CASSVGTTSYEQYF.

This clonotype has a count of ten or more. The gene calls are TRBV19 and TRBJ1-1; 11 positions agree with TRBD1. The junction had 13 bases not matched to a gene; V was cut back by 9 bases and J by 1 base. This CDR3 contains 17 residues. Germline V gene data show CDR1 as LNHDA and CDR2 as SQIVND (reference sequence). Here the CDR3 reads CASRRGRTGGANTEAFF. The CDR3 DNA is TGTGCCAGCAGGAGGGGGAGGACAGGGGGCGCGAACACTGAAGCTTTCTTT.

Only a few counts were recorded for this clonotype. This chain connects TRBV7-2 to TRBJ2-5, with 8 bases that match TRBD2. Unmatched junction bases numbered 13, after V lost 5 bases and J lost 5 bases. The CDR3 extends over 16 amino acids. Germline CDR1 and CDR2: SGHTA and FQGNSA. The CDR3 loop is CASSRQKREWGETQYF. The CDR3 region has the DNA TGTGCCAGCAGCCGGCAGAAGCGGGAGTGGGGGGAGACCCAGTACTTC.

J is TRBJ2-3 and V is TRBV5-1; D may be TRBD1 or TRBD2 (5 bases each). Trimming took off 7 bases at V and 0 bases at J, with 15 bases between the two ends. This CDR3 has 15 residues. Germline V gene lookup returns CDR1 SGHRS and CDR2 YFSETQ. The CDR3 protein is CASWGGFSSTDTQYF. CDR3 DNA: TGCGCCAGCTGGGGCGGGTTTAGCAGCACAGATACGCAGTATTTT. Filled out from reference TRBV5-1 and TRBJ2-3, the complete variable domain reads KAGVTQTPRYLIKTRGQQVTLSCSPISGHRSVSWYQQTPGQGLQFLFEYFSETQRNKGNFPGRFSGRQFSNSRSEMNVSTLELGDSALYLCASWGGFSSTDTQYFGPGTRLTVL.

V gene TRBV11-3 combines with J gene TRBJ2-2, with 8 nucleotides matching TRBD2. V lost 4 bases to trimming and J lost 7 bases; unmatched junction nucleotides: 5. Germline CDR1 SGHNT, CDR2 YENEEA. The CDR3 totals 14 residues. CDR3 amino acids: CASSWAGGSGELFF. The CDR3 region has the DNA TGTGCCAGCAGCTGGGCGGGAGGAAGCGGGGAGCTGTTTTTT.

The rearrangement joins TRBV5-5 to TRBJ2-2; D is possibly TRBD2 (5 bases). CDR3 length: 16 amino acids. Between the trimmed V and J ends, which lost 2 bases and 4 bases, there was a span of 15 bases. From germline, CDR1 is SGHKS and CDR2 YYEKEE (reference sequence). The CDR3 sequence is CASSFRPGGGTGELFF. The CDR3 nucleotides read TGTGCCAGCAGCTTCCGCCCGGGTGGAGGCACCGGGGAGCTGTTTTTT.

This clonotype has just a few counts. The chain employs TRBV15 and TRBJ2-3, with 7 bases identical to TRBD1. Germline loops: CDR1 LNHNV, CDR2 YYDKDF (reference sequence). The CDR3 has 13 amino acids. With V trimmed by 6 bases and J by 0 bases, 0 bases remained unmatched. The chain's CDR3 is CATRTGSTDTQYF. Here the CDR3 DNA reads TGTGCCACCAGGACAGGGAGCACAGATACGCAGTATTTT.

This clonotype has ten or more counts. V gene TRBV29-1 combines with J gene TRBJ2-1, with no clear D. The CDR3 is made up of 9 amino acids. Trimming stripped 4 bases from V and 9 bases from J, with 4 bases between. The germline V gene encodes CDR1 SQVTM and CDR2 ANQGSEA. The CDR3 protein is CSVAGEQFF. The CDR3 DNA follows: TGCAGCGTTGCGGGTGAGCAGTTCTTC.